The 20 T cell receptor beta chains below all came from one sample that was sequenced in a study of Ad26.COV2.S vaccination and SARS-CoV-2 variants. TCRdb's copy holds only in-frame clones and misses some; the assay was immunoSEQ multiplex PCR. The sample has roughly 400,000 clones, 90% seen once. Treatment given: around 19 received Ad26.COV2.S at low or high dose, single or two shots; 5 received placebo; per-sample allocation not given. Specimens were obtained on day 63 following the first vaccine or placebo injection. The material was peripheral blood, obtained in a trial of Ad26.COV2.S vaccine versus placebo. The receptors shown here come from a person between 18 and 65 years old who received the Ad26.COV2.S COVID-19 vaccine or a placebo.

In this sample, this clone turned up once. The chain couples TRBV7-2 to TRBJ2-7; 8 positions match TRBD1. The V gene end was trimmed by 4 bases and the J gene end by 2 bases; junction bases not matched to a gene: 10. Per the germline V gene, CDR1 is SGHTA and CDR2 is FQGNSA. This CDR3 is built from 16 residues. CDR3 protein: CASSSPRTGPTYEQYF. The DNA for the CDR3 is TGTGCCAGCAGCTCCCCTCGGACAGGGCCAACCTACGAGCAGTACTTC.

The chain recombines TRBV15 with TRBJ2-7, with TRBD1 as a possible D gene (6 bases). Trimming took 3 bases from V and 0 from J, leaving 15 bases between them. Germline V gene lookup returns CDR1 LNHNV and CDR2 YYDKDF (reference sequence). CDR3 length equals 16 residues. The CDR3 region has the DNA TGTGCCACCAGCAGTTCGAGGACAGACAACTCCTACGAGCAGTACTTC. It specifies CATSSSRTDNSYEQYF.

The J gene is TRBJ2-1, the V gene TRBV4-2, with TRBD2 matching over 12 bases. Germline trimming cut 2 bases from V and 8 bases from J; bases unmatched to any gene: 4. Germline V gene lookup returns CDR1 LGHNA and CDR2 YNFKEQ. The CDR3 has 15 residues. In nucleotides, the CDR3 is TGTGCCAGCAGCCAACTAGCGGGAGGGCAGGATGAGCAGTTCTTC. Protein: CASSQLAGGQDEQFF.

V usage is TRBV13 and J usage is TRBJ2-3; 12 bases are shared with TRBD2. Trimming at V came to 5 bases and at J to 4 bases, leaving 16 bases not matched to a gene. There are 19 residues in the CDR3. The germline CDR1 and CDR2 sequences are PRHDT and FYEKMQ (reference sequence). CDR3 loop: CASSRRDRETSGSPDTQYF. The CDR3 nucleotides are TGTGCCAGCAGCCGCCGGGACAGGGAGACTAGCGGGAGCCCAGATACGCAGTATTTT.

The chain is built from TRBV9 and TRBJ1-3, with D possibly TRBD1 on 5 matching bases. Trimming shortened V by 1 base and J by 4 bases, and 9 bases separated the two germline ends. The germline V gene has CDR1 SGDLS and CDR2 YYNGEE. This CDR3 is built from 14 residues. Here the CDR3 reads CASSVTGVGNTIYF. For the CDR3, the DNA is TGTGCCAGCAGCGTAACAGGTGTAGGAAACACCATATATTTT. The variable domain in full, with the rest retrieved from reference TRBV9 and TRBJ1-3, is DSGVTQTPKHLITATGQRVTLRCSPRSGDLSVYWYQQSLDQGLQFLIQYYNGEERAKGNILERFSAQQFPDLHSELNLSSLELGDSALYFCASSVTGVGNTIYFGEGSWLTVV.

The chain links TRBV24-1 to TRBJ2-5; tentative D call: TRBD2 (6 bases). V was shortened by 3 bases and J by 0 bases, with 16 bases between the two germline ends. This CDR3 region has 17 residues. In germline, CDR1 is KGHDR, CDR2 SFDVKD. This CDR3 is CATSDSRDSKYQETQYF. CDR3 sequence (DNA): TGTGCCACCAGTGATAGCCGGGACTCAAAGTACCAAGAGACCCAGTACTTC.

CDR3 sequence: CASSTQGGNTEAFF. CDR3 bases: TGTGCCAGCAGCACCCAAGGGGGAAACACTGAAGCTTTCTTT. This chain uses TRBV7-2 with TRBJ1-1; a possible D gene is TRBD1 (6 bases). The CDR3 runs 14 residues. V was trimmed by 5 bases and J by 2 bases, leaving 12 bases between them. The germline CDR1 and CDR2 sequences are SGHTA and FQGNSA.

This clone was counted a single time. The sample holds other DNA sequences that translate to the same CDR3. The chain joins TRBV5-4 to TRBJ2-5; possibly TRBD2 for D (5 bases). The CDR3 is 13 residues long. The germline V gene encodes CDR1 SGHNT and CDR2 YYREEE (reference sequence). V lost 0 bases to trimming and J lost 5 bases, with 8 bases between them. The CDR3 nucleotides read TGTGCCAGCAGCTTGGCGTCGGGGGAGACCCAGTACTTC. It specifies CASSLASGETQYF.

The genes are TRBV7-9 and TRBJ1-4; TRBD1 matches at 10 bases. CDR1 SEHNR and CDR2 FQNEAQ come from the germline V gene (reference sequence). CDR3 length: 17 residues. V dropped 1 base and J dropped 3; count of bases not matched to a gene: 5. CDR3 sequence reads: CASSLEGTGAANEKLFF. Here the CDR3 DNA reads TGTGCCAGCAGCTTAGAGGGGACAGGGGCGGCTAATGAAAAACTGTTTTTT. The full variable domain, in which reference TRBV7-9 and TRBJ1-4 provide the parts outside the CDR3, is DTGVSQNPRHKITKRGQNVTFRCDPISEHNRLYWYRQTLGQGPEFLTYFQNEAQLEKSRLLSDRFSAERPKGSFSTLEIQRTEQGDSAMYLCASSLEGTGAANEKLFFGSGTQLSVL.

This chain joins TRBV29-1 and TRBJ1-1, with D unresolved. Trimming shortened V by 5 bases and J by 1 base, and 17 bases separated the two germline ends. There are 15 residues in the CDR3. The germline V gene has CDR1 SQVTM and CDR2 ANQGSEA. CDR3 region: CSVRLWGGGNTEAFF. For the CDR3, the DNA is TGCAGCGTTCGTTTGTGGGGAGGAGGGAACACTGAAGCTTTCTTT.

The rearrangement links TRBV9 to TRBJ2-5; D uncertain. Germline V gives CDR1 SGDLS, CDR2 YYNGEE. V gave up 0 bases and J gave up 5 bases, with 14 bases separating them. CDR3 length equals 15 residues. CDR3 in amino acids: CASSVAGELGETQYF. In DNA form, the CDR3 reads TGTGCCAGCAGCGTAGCAGGAGAGTTGGGGGAGACCCAGTACTTC.

V is TRBV7-9 and J is TRBJ2-1, with a possible D match to TRBD1 (6 bases). The CDR3 runs 15 residues. Trimming cost V 1 base and J 9 bases, with 16 bases left between them. Germline V gives CDR1 SEHNR, CDR2 FQNEAQ (reference sequence). CDR3 coding DNA: TGTGCCAGCAGCTTAGGTGGGGGAGCGGACAGTGAGCAGTTCTTC. It translates to CASSLGGGADSEQFF.

V usage is TRBV11-1 and J usage is TRBJ2-7; 9 bases fit TRBD2. This CDR3 has 16 residues. The V segment lost 0 bases and the J segment 10 bases; nucleotides outside the gene matches: 13. Germline CDR1 reads SGHAT; CDR2 reads FQDESV (reference sequence). As DNA, the CDR3 is TGTGCCAGCAGCTTAGCGGCCGGGCTAGCGGGAAGCGGCCAGTACTTC. Residues: CASSLAAGLAGSGQYF.

The CDR3 DNA reads TGTGCCACCACCCCAGAGGTTATGCAGGGTTCTGGAAACACCATATATTTT. It codes for CATTPEVMQGSGNTIYF. The V call is TRBV15, the J call TRBJ1-3; D is possibly TRBD1 (5 bases). The CDR3 contains 17 residues. The V gene lost 7 bases and the J gene lost 1 base, with 20 bases spanning the gap. Looked up from germline, CDR1 is LNHNV and CDR2 is YYDKDF (reference sequence). Variable domain in full (rest from reference TRBV15 and TRBJ1-3): DAMVIQNPRYQVTQFGKPVTLSCSQTLNHNVMYWYQQKSSQAPKLLFHYYDKDFNNEADTPDNFQSRRPNTSFCFLDIRSPGLGDTAMYLCATTPEVMQGSGNTIYFGEGSWLTVV.

The chain has TRBV6-4 and TRBJ1-1; D gene unclear. This CDR3 has 15 residues. Trimming left V 7 bases short and J 1 base short, with 16 bases between. Germline values: CDR1 MRHNA, CDR2 SNTAGT. CDR3 DNA sequence: TGTGCCAGCAAGGCGAATTGGGGAACGAACACTGAAGCTTTCTTT. Translating it yields CASKANWGTNTEAFF.

This clone has just one count. The chain recombines TRBV6-2 or TRBV6-3 with TRBJ2-3, with 12 bases aligning to TRBD1. V trimming: 0 bases; J trimming: 0 bases; junction bases outside the gene matches: 7. Germline-derived CDR1 and CDR2 are MNHEY and SVGEGT. This CDR3 contains 19 residues. DNA for the CDR3: TGTGCCAGCAGTTACTCCGGGACAGGGGGCGTAACAAGCACAGATACGCAGTATTTT. Protein product: CASSYSGTGGVTSTDTQYF.

As for this clone: One junction end does not reproduce the germline sequence, and a read error may be involved. The chain uses TRBV7-7 and TRBJ2-1; 8 nucleotides align to TRBD2. CDR1 is SSHAT, CDR2 FNYEAQ, per germline (reference sequence). CDR3 length equals 18 residues. The DNA of the CDR3 is TGTGCTAGCAGCTTAGCGGGGTTCGGGACTAGTACGTACAATGAGCAGTTCTTC. It is translated as CASSLAGFGTSTYNEQFF.

This clone was found once. The chain employs TRBV7-9 and TRBJ1-2; D possibly corresponds to TRBD1 (5 bases). The germline gives CDR1 SEHNR, CDR2 FQNEAQ (reference sequence). V gave up 1 base and J gave up 3 bases, with 15 bases separating them. The CDR3 extends over 16 amino acids. CDR3: CASSLGAAGGDYGYTF. The CDR3 nucleotides read TGTGCCAGCAGCTTAGGGGCGGCCGGGGGGGACTATGGCTACACCTTC.

This clone was observed once. This rearrangement joins TRBV6-5 to TRBJ2-7, with D possibly TRBD2 on 5 matching bases. The CDR3 runs to 15 residues. Germline loops: CDR1 MNHEY, CDR2 SVGAGI. Between the trimmed V and J ends, which lost 5 bases and 0 bases, there was a span of 14 bases. The CDR3 is CASSRPGKSSYEQYF. In nucleotides, the CDR3 is TGTGCCAGCAGTCGACCGGGGAAGAGCTCCTACGAGCAGTACTTC.

This rearrangement joins TRBV7-2 to TRBJ2-5; D might be TRBD2 (5 bases). Trimming shortened V by 5 bases and J by 2 bases, and 21 bases separated the two germline ends. The CDR3 sequence is 17 residues long. In germline, CDR1 is SGHTA, CDR2 FQGNSA. The CDR3 reads CASSPARGPGTQETQYF. CDR3 sequence (DNA): TGTGCCAGCAGCCCCGCGAGAGGGCCCGGAACGCAAGAGACCCAGTACTTC.